This T cell receptor (beta chain) was sequenced during a study of OX40 agonist ivuxolimab in advanced cancers. The table came from immunoSEQ multiplex PCR; TCRdb's copy has only in-frame clones and leaves some out. The sample holds approximately 77,000 clones, 90% to 95% seen once. With 0 bases clipped from V and 4 bases from J, the junction kept 0 bases outside the gene matches. CDR3 length equals 15 residues. CDR1 SGHRS and CDR2 YFSETQ come from the germline V gene. Sequencing was performed on CD4+ or CD8+ T cells sorted from blood, taken in a trial of the OX40 agonist ivuxolimab. The source is an adult with an advanced solid tumor such as melanoma, head and neck, liver or kidney cancer. The chain uses TRBV5-1 and TRBJ2-7; 14 bases align to TRBD2. CDR3 nucleotides: TGCGCCAGCAGCTTGGGGACTAGCGGGGGGTACGAGCAGTACTTC. This gives the protein CASSLGTSGGYEQYF.